A single sample is the source of the 19 T cell receptor beta chains below, sequenced in a study of OX40 agonist ivuxolimab in advanced cancers. The table came from immunoSEQ multiplex PCR; TCRdb's copy has only in-frame clones and leaves some out. The data contain tens of thousands of clones, 82% of them singletons. Specimen: CD4+ or CD8+ T cells sorted from blood, collected in a trial of the OX40 agonist ivuxolimab. These receptors were obtained from an adult with an advanced solid tumor such as melanoma, head and neck, liver or kidney cancer.

This clone was seen a few times. The chain joins TRBV4-1 to TRBJ2-7; D uncertain. The V and J ends lost 4 bases and 0 bases respectively, with 7 bases between them. This CDR3 comprises 13 residues. CDR1 is MGHRA and CDR2 is YSYEKL in the germline V gene. CDR3: CASSPRSSYEQYF. As DNA, the CDR3 is TGCGCCAGCAGCCCCCGCAGCTCCTACGAGCAGTACTTC.

The DNA of the CDR3 is TGTGCCAGCAGTCCCAGGATGGTCGGAAAAGAGACCCAGTACTTC. It codes for CASSPRMVGKETQYF. This chain uses TRBV28 with TRBJ2-5; no clear D. Per germline, CDR1 MDHEN and CDR2 SYDVKM. The CDR3 contains 15 residues. V shed 5 bases and J shed 3 bases, with 16 bases lying between them.

This chain uses TRBV7-9 with TRBJ2-3, with D perhaps TRBD1 (6 bases). Trimming cost V 5 bases and J 6 bases, with 15 bases left between them. The CDR3 runs to 14 residues. Per germline, CDR1 SEHNR and CDR2 FQNEAQ (reference sequence). The CDR3 DNA reads as TGTGCCAGCAGCCCTGGGGGCAGCGGTGATACGCAGTATTTT. Protein product: CASSPGGSGDTQYF.

The chain has TRBV5-1 and TRBJ2-7; D is undetermined. V was clipped by 0 bases and J by 2 bases, with 9 bases between them. The CDR3 spans 14 residues. CDR1 is SGHRS, CDR2 YFSETQ, per germline. The CDR3 sequence is CASSLDLGTYEQYF. DNA of the CDR3: TGCGCCAGCAGCTTGGATCTGGGTACCTACGAGCAGTACTTC. The whole variable domain, filled in from reference TRBV5-1 and TRBJ2-7, reads KAGVTQTPRYLIKTRGQQVTLSCSPISGHRSVSWYQQTPGQGLQFLFEYFSETQRNKGNFPGRFSGRQFSNSRSEMNVSTLELGDSALYLCASSLDLGTYEQYFGPGTRLTVT.

CDR3 nucleotides: TGTGCCAGCAGCTTCCGGGACGGTAACTACGAGCAGTACTTC. This encodes CASSFRDGNYEQYF. This sequence joins TRBV7-8 and TRBJ2-7; the D call may be TRBD1 or TRBD2 (5 bases each). V gave up 3 bases and J gave up 3 bases, with 12 bases separating them. The germline gives CDR1 SGHVS, CDR2 FQNEAQ. The CDR3 runs 14 residues.

The chain recombines TRBV11-3 with TRBJ2-3; D is unresolved. CDR1 SGHNT and CDR2 YENEEA come from the germline V gene. V was trimmed by 1 base and J by 2 bases, leaving 13 bases between them. The CDR3 runs 16 residues. CDR3 sequence: CASSLGQSLSTDTQYF. CDR3 DNA: TGTGCCAGCAGCTTAGGACAAAGTCTTTCCACAGATACGCAGTATTTT.

The chain employs TRBV19 and TRBJ2-4; the D is unclear. Trimming removed 7 bases from V and 4 bases from J, with 5 bases in between. There are 11 residues in the CDR3. Germline-derived CDR1 and CDR2 are LNHDA and SQIVND (reference sequence). CDR3 sequence reads: CASTAKNIQYF. CDR3 nucleotide sequence: TGTGCCAGTACAGCTAAAAACATTCAGTACTTC.

This chain joins TRBV7-9 and TRBJ1-1; a possible D gene is TRBD1 (5 bases). Germline V gives CDR1 SEHNR, CDR2 FQNEAQ (reference sequence). The V end was cut by 6 bases, the J end by 10 bases, with 18 bases between. The CDR3 runs to 13 residues. The DNA for the CDR3 is TGTGCCAGCAGTCGGGACGTGGATGATGGAGCTTTCTTT. It encodes CASSRDVDDGAFF.

This sequence joins TRBV2 and TRBJ1-3; D remains unclear. With 3 bases removed from V and 4 bases from J, the gap between germline ends came to 10 bases. CDR1 is SNHLY, CDR2 FYNNEI, per germline. The CDR3 length is 14 residues. This CDR3 reads CASSDFIPGNTIYF. DNA of the CDR3: TGTGCCAGCAGTGACTTCATTCCCGGAAACACCATATATTTT.

This clone was picked up one time. The chain couples TRBV2 to TRBJ2-7; D is ambiguous. This CDR3 has 14 residues. The ends were cut back, 2 bases at V and 2 bases at J, with 10 bases in the middle. Germline lookup yields CDR1 SNHLY and CDR2 FYNNEI. CDR3 loop: CASSEQAGAYEQYF. CDR3 DNA: TGTGCCAGCAGTGAACAGGCTGGGGCCTACGAGCAGTACTTC.

This sequence joins TRBV28 and TRBJ2-3; possible D gene TRBD1, 6 bases. Germline V gene sequence: CDR1 MDHEN, CDR2 SYDVKM. The CDR3 is made up of 16 amino acids. V shed 6 bases and J shed 0 bases, with 16 bases lying between them. The CDR3 loop is CASRVTDRLSTDTQYF. The CDR3 DNA sequence: TGTGCCAGCAGGGTCACAGACAGGCTCAGCACAGATACGCAGTATTTT.

The CDR3 coding sequence is TGTGCCAGCAGCTTAGCGGGCATCCAAAATGGCTACACCTTC. It translates to CASSLAGIQNGYTF. The rearrangement joins TRBV7-9 to TRBJ1-2, with D uncertain. The CDR3 is made up of 14 amino acids. Looked up from germline, CDR1 is SEHNR and CDR2 is FQNEAQ (reference sequence). V was clipped by 0 bases and J by 6 bases, with 11 bases between them.

V usage is TRBV7-3 and J usage is TRBJ2-5, with TRBD2 matching 7 bases. This CDR3 comprises 13 residues. CDR1 is SGHTA and CDR2 is FQGTGA in the germline V gene. Losses at the gene ends were 3 bases for V and 7 bases for J; bases not matched to a gene: 5. The CDR3 DNA reads TGTGCCAGCAGCTTTGGGGGAGGGCGGACCCAGTACTTC. Its translation: CASSFGGGRTQYF.

The rearrangement uses TRBV18 and TRBJ2-1, with 7 bases that match TRBD2. V was pared by 1 base and J by 8 bases, with 5 bases of the junction left unmatched. Germline V gives CDR1 KGHSH, CDR2 LQKENI. The CDR3 loop spans 14 amino acids. DNA for the CDR3: TGTGCCAGCTCACCACTGCGGGAGACCTATGAGCAGTTCTTC. This codes for CASSPLRETYEQFF.

This rearrangement joins TRBV9 to TRBJ2-1; D remains unclear. V was clipped by 0 bases and J by 8 bases, with 3 bases between them. Germline lookup yields CDR1 SGDLS and CDR2 YYNGEE. CDR3 length equals 11 residues. CDR3 residues: CASSVGDEQFF. The DNA of the CDR3 is TGTGCCAGCAGCGTAGGGGATGAGCAGTTCTTC.

This clone has just one count. The CDR3 is CASSEGWRDIQYF. The CDR3, as DNA: TGTGCCAGCAGTGAAGGGTGGAGAGACATTCAGTACTTC. This chain links TRBV6-1 with TRBJ2-4; no reliable D call. The CDR3 consists of 13 residues. The V gene lost 1 base and the J gene lost 8 bases, with 9 bases spanning the gap. The germline gives CDR1 MNHNS, CDR2 SASEGT.

This chain connects TRBV28 to TRBJ1-6; possible D gene TRBD1, 5 bases. The CDR3 sequence is 18 residues long. V lost 5 bases and J lost 3, with 20 bases in between. The germline V gene encodes CDR1 MDHEN and CDR2 SYDVKM. CDR3 DNA sequence: TGTGCCAGCAGTGGGGCTAACGTAGGGACGGTCTATAATTCACCCCTCCACTTT. This sequence encodes CASSGANVGTVYNSPLHF.

This rearrangement joins TRBV7-9 to TRBJ2-1; a possible D gene is TRBD2 (6 bases). Germline V gene sequence: CDR1 SEHNR, CDR2 FQNEAQ (reference sequence). V was clipped by 5 bases and J by 10 bases, with 12 bases between them. There are 12 residues in the CDR3. The CDR3 sequence is CASSPAGLEQFF. The CDR3 DNA follows: TGTGCCAGCAGCCCGGCGGGGCTCGAGCAGTTCTTC. Supplemented by reference TRBV7-9 and TRBJ2-1, the full variable domain reads DTGVSQNPRHKITKRGQNVTFRCDPISEHNRLYWYRQTLGQGPEFLTYFQNEAQLEKSRLLSDRFSAERPKGSFSTLEIQRTEQGDSAMYLCASSPAGLEQFFGPGTRLTVL.

CDR3 sequence reads: CASSQTGRREKLFF. As DNA, the CDR3 is TGTGCCAGCAGCCAGACAGGGAGGAGGGAAAAACTGTTTTTT. The chain employs TRBV9 and TRBJ1-4; 7 bases map to TRBD1. Trimming cost V 4 bases and J 8 bases; bases outside gene matches: 8. The CDR3 consists of 14 residues. Germline V gene data show CDR1 as SGDLS and CDR2 as YYNGEE.